The 21 T cell receptor beta chains reported below all come from one sample, sequenced in a study of cytomegalovirus exposure and HLA in healthy donors. Both 60 Vbeta primers and 13 Jbeta primers went into the PCR. TCRdb's table, derived via immunoSEQ multiplex PCR, lists solely in-frame clones and lacks some. This sample has roughly 100,000 clones, with over 65% found just once. Material: PBMCs. The receptors come from a man in his forties or fifties in good health and CMV-seropositive.

This clone has only a few counts. The rearrangement joins TRBV6-1 to TRBJ1-4; 7 bases are a match to TRBD1. V dropped 5 bases and J dropped 8; count of bases not matched to a gene: 8. The CDR3 extends over 14 amino acids. Per the germline V gene, CDR1 is MNHNS and CDR2 is SASEGT. For the CDR3, the DNA is TGTGCCAGCAGTAGGGGGCAGTTAATAGAAAAACTGTTTTTT. Translating gives CASSRGQLIEKLFF.

The chain links TRBV15 to TRBJ1-1; maybe TRBD1 (5 bases). The CDR3 covers 15 residues. Germline V gene data show CDR1 as LNHNV and CDR2 as YYDKDF (reference sequence). Trimming removed 5 bases at V and 0 bases at J, with 13 bases between. DNA for the CDR3: TGTGCCACCAGCGGACACAGACTTATGAACACTGAAGCTTTCTTT. Protein sequence: CATSGHRLMNTEAFF.

This clone was found a few times. The V and J genes are TRBV28 and TRBJ1-5; D is possibly TRBD1 (6 bases). Trimming stripped 6 bases from V and 6 bases from J, with 15 bases between. The CDR3 extends over 14 amino acids. The germline V gene has CDR1 MDHEN and CDR2 SYDVKM. The CDR3 is CASRPTGKGQPQHF. The CDR3 bases are TGTGCCAGCAGACCTACAGGGAAAGGTCAGCCCCAGCATTTT.

The J gene is TRBJ2-5, the V gene TRBV19; D gene uncertain. Germline V lookup: CDR1 LNHDA, CDR2 SQIVND (reference sequence). The V end was cut by 0 bases, the J end by 13 bases, with 15 bases between. This CDR3 is 13 amino acids long. The CDR3 bases are TGTGCCAGTAGTATAGATATGGGCAGCTCGACGTACTTC. It translates to CASSIDMGSSTYF.

The V gene is TRBV5-1, the J gene TRBJ1-1, with a weak D call TRBD1 (5 bases). The ends were cut back, 0 bases at V and 3 bases at J, with 6 bases in the middle. From germline, CDR1 is SGHRS and CDR2 YFSETQ. The CDR3 is made up of 13 amino acids. The CDR3: CASSLAGDTEAFF. In DNA, the CDR3 is TGCGCCAGCAGCTTGGCGGGGGACACTGAAGCTTTCTTT.

The J gene is TRBJ2-5, the V gene TRBV11-1; 9 nucleotides agree with TRBD1. Near its end, the DNA agrees better with TRBJ2-7, so the J call may be wrong. CDR1 and CDR2 from the germline V gene are SGHAT and FQDESV (reference sequence). The CDR3 covers 14 residues. The CDR3: CASSIPGQGPEQYF. DNA for the CDR3: TGTGCCAGCAGCATCCCGGGACAGGGTCCCGAGCAGTACTTC.

This clone occurred once. The chain carries TRBV19 and TRBJ2-5; 10 nucleotides match TRBD2. V lost 3 bases, J lost 3 bases, and 7 bases stayed unmatched. CDR1 and CDR2 from the germline V gene are LNHDA and SQIVND (reference sequence). The CDR3 is 16 amino acids. The CDR3 region has the DNA TGTGCCAGTAGTATCGGCGCAGGACTAGCGGAAGAGACCCAGTACTTC. Its translation is CASSIGAGLAEETQYF.

The chain uses TRBV4-3 and TRBJ2-1; TRBD1 agrees at 8 bases. CDR1 is LGHNA, CDR2 YSLEER, per germline. Losses at the gene ends were 0 bases for V and 3 bases for J; bases not matched to a gene: 4. The CDR3 contains 16 residues. The CDR3 is CASSQESGQGYNEQFF. In DNA form, the CDR3 reads TGCGCCAGCAGCCAAGAGTCTGGACAGGGCTACAATGAGCAGTTCTTC.

The chain employs TRBV5-4 and TRBJ2-5, with 7 bases lining up with TRBD1. The CDR3 spans 16 residues. After removal of 4 bases from V and 5 bases from J, the junction contained 14 bases not matched to a gene. Germline CDR1 and CDR2: SGHNT and YYREEE (reference sequence). CDR3 in amino acids: CASSPPGQQSRETQYF. CDR3 coding DNA: TGTGCCAGCAGCCCGCCGGGACAGCAGTCCAGGGAGACCCAGTACTTC.

The chain carries TRBV9 and TRBJ2-7; 13 nucleotides agree with TRBD2. The CDR3 is made up of 14 amino acids. Losses at the gene ends were 1 base for V and 7 bases for J; bases not matched to a gene: 2. In germline, CDR1 is SGDLS, CDR2 YYNGEE. This CDR3 reads CASSVRTSGSEQYF. DNA of the CDR3: TGTGCCAGCAGCGTAAGGACTAGCGGGAGTGAGCAGTACTTC.

The chain uses TRBV5-4 and TRBJ2-5; 10 bases map to TRBD1. The J call may be incorrect, as the DNA end agrees better with TRBJ2-7. Germline values: CDR1 SGHNT, CDR2 YYREEE (reference sequence). CDR3 length: 15 amino acids. CDR3 DNA: TGTGCCAGCAGCTCCAGGACAGGGGGAAAGGACGAGCAGTACTTC. Its translation is CASSSRTGGKDEQYF.

V usage is TRBV7-9 and J usage is TRBJ1-4; possible D gene TRBD1, 6 bases. CDR1 and CDR2 from the germline V gene are SEHNR and FQNEAQ (reference sequence). The CDR3 has 15 residues. Trimming left V 6 bases short and J 5 bases short, with 16 bases between. The CDR3 DNA follows: TGTGCCAGCAGTCTTACGACAGGAAGCAATGAAAAACTGTTTTTT. It is translated as CASSLTTGSNEKLFF.

The V call is TRBV7-9, the J call TRBJ1-2; TRBD1 agrees at 8 bases. The ends lost 1 base at V and 4 bases at J; junction bases unmatched: 2. In germline, CDR1 is SEHNR, CDR2 FQNEAQ (reference sequence). This CDR3 has 14 amino acids. The CDR3 spells CASSLGTGGYGYTF. The DNA of the CDR3 is TGTGCCAGCAGCTTAGGAACAGGGGGCTATGGCTACACCTTC. The full variable domain, completed using reference TRBV7-9 and TRBJ1-2, is DTGVSQNPRHKITKRGQNVTFRCDPISEHNRLYWYRQTLGQGPEFLTYFQNEAQLEKSRLLSDRFSAERPKGSFSTLEIQRTEQGDSAMYLCASSLGTGGYGYTFGSGTRLTVV.

V and J are TRBV27 and TRBJ2-5; 8 bases map to TRBD2. V lost 1 base, J lost 9 bases, and 10 bases stayed unmatched. Germline V gene lookup returns CDR1 MNHEY and CDR2 SMNVEV (reference sequence). This CDR3 contains 15 residues. The CDR3 here is CASSLYQPSGGAQYF. The CDR3, as DNA: TGTGCCAGCAGTTTATACCAACCCTCGGGGGGGGCCCAGTACTTC.

The chain couples TRBV30 to TRBJ1-5; no reliable D call. Germline V lookup: CDR1 GTSNPN, CDR2 SVGIG (reference sequence). Deletions cut 2 bases from V and 7 bases from J, with 12 bases between. CDR3 length: 13 amino acids. In DNA, the CDR3 is TGTGCCTGGAGTCGAACGTCGGGACAGCCCCAGCATTTT. It encodes CAWSRTSGQPQHF.

This clone came up a few times. The CDR3 reads CASSLEWREETQYF. DNA for the CDR3: TGTGCCAGCAGCTTGGAATGGAGGGAGGAGACCCAGTACTTC. The chain is built from TRBV5-8 and TRBJ2-5; D might be TRBD2 (6 bases). CDR1 SGHTS and CDR2 YDEGEE come from the germline V gene. Trimming removed 0 bases from V and 5 bases from J, with 11 bases in between. The CDR3 spans 14 residues.

This clone was recorded once. This sequence joins TRBV9 and TRBJ2-1; possibly TRBD2 for D (6 bases). V was cut by 0 bases and J by 5 bases, with 15 bases left in between. Germline CDR1 is SGDLS and CDR2 is YYNGEE. The CDR3 extends over 16 amino acids. The CDR3 region is CASSVGIGTGNNEQFF. The CDR3 coding sequence is TGTGCCAGCAGCGTAGGTATCGGGACTGGTAACAATGAGCAGTTCTTC.

V and J are TRBV18 and TRBJ2-3; D unresolved. CDR1 is KGHSH, CDR2 LQKENI, per germline. The CDR3 runs 17 residues. The V end was cut by 6 bases, the J end by 0 bases, with 19 bases between. The CDR3 loop reads CASSPLQQAPSTDTQYF. The DNA for the CDR3 is TGTGCCAGCTCTCCTCTCCAGCAGGCGCCAAGCACAGATACGCAGTATTTT.

This clone appeared a few times. This rearrangement joins TRBV29-1 to TRBJ1-2; a possible D gene is TRBD1 (6 bases). Germline V gene sequence: CDR1 SQVTM, CDR2 ANQGSEA. CDR3 size: 14 residues. Trimming took 0 bases from V and 1 from J, leaving 9 bases between them. Here the CDR3 reads CSVEDQDSNYGYTF. The CDR3 DNA reads as TGCAGCGTTGAAGATCAGGACAGTAACTATGGCTACACCTTC.

This clone was counted between two and nine times. J is TRBJ2-5 and V is TRBV13; 10 bases fit TRBD2. Germline lookup yields CDR1 PRHDT and CDR2 FYEKMQ (reference sequence). The CDR3 totals 16 residues. V shed 5 bases, J shed 1 base, and the junction held 7 bases outside the gene matches. The CDR3 sequence: CASSNRLAGSQETQYF. CDR3 DNA: TGTGCCAGCAGCAACAGACTAGCGGGTTCCCAAGAGACCCAGTACTTC. The complete variable domain, with remaining parts taken from reference TRBV13 and TRBJ2-5, reads AAGVIQSPRHLIKEKRETATLKCYPIPRHDTVYWYQQGPGQDPQFLISFYEKMQSDKGSIPDRFSAQQFSDYHSELNMSSLELGDSALYFCASSNRLAGSQETQYFGPGTRLLVL.

The chain recombines TRBV7-9 with TRBJ2-3, with TRBD1 matching over 7 bases. Germline V CDR1 and CDR2: SEHNR, FQNEAQ (reference sequence). The CDR3 is 16 amino acids. Germline trimming cut 5 bases from V and 1 base from J; bases unmatched to any gene: 9. In DNA form, the CDR3 reads TGTGCCAGCAGCCGACAGGGAAGTTTTGGCACAGATACGCAGTATTTT. This translates into CASSRQGSFGTDTQYF. Supplemented by reference TRBV7-9 and TRBJ2-3, the full variable domain reads DTGVSQNPRHKITKRGQNVTFRCDPISEHNRLYWYRQTLGQGPEFLTYFQNEAQLEKSRLLSDRFSAERPKGSFSTLEIQRTEQGDSAMYLCASSRQGSFGTDTQYFGPGTRLTVL.